This TCR beta chain was captured by sequencing in a study of T cell repertoires in cytomegalovirus infection. Turning to the study itself: Both a matching HLA type and CMV infection were indicated by public TCR beta signatures.

There are many counts of this clonotype. What it binds is unknown. TCRdb redid the calling of the reads with MiXCR, one entry per CDR3 protein. This sample has some 600,000 distinct CDR3 sequences; around 24% occur once, and the top ten carry 7.5% to 9%. Study results and limitations: Identification of carriers of CMV plus the relevant HLA was achieved through cumulative public TCR beta family frequency. What dominated the ex vivo response were HLA-C-restricted CMV-specific TCR beta clonotypes.

The sample comprised CD8+ T cells from PBMCs. This sequence was found in a human donor in good health (CMV status not recorded). Some clones in this sample may be carry-over from other donors' samples.

CDR3 loop: CASSPRTSGGHEQYF. As DNA, the CDR3 is TGTGCCAGCAGCCCCCGGACTAGCGGGGGCCACGAGCAGTACTTC. The V call is TRBV7-8, the J call TRBJ2-7, with 13 bases aligning to TRBD2. Germline V gene data show CDR1 as SGHVS and CDR2 as FQNEAQ. With V trimmed by 5 bases and J by 5 bases, 6 bases remained unmatched. The CDR3 spans 15 residues.